Each of the 32 T cell receptor beta chains below was sequenced from the same sample in a study of shared clonotypes between healthy human individuals. Data came from immunoSEQ multiplex PCR; TCRdb stores just in-frame clones and leaves some out. In the table there are about 120,000 clones, more than 65% of which are singletons. Sequencing was carried out using memory CD8+ T cells sorted from blood. The subset here: CD45RO+ cells pooled with CCR7-negative TemRA cells. These receptors were obtained from a woman in her twenties or thirties in good health.

Turning to this clone: Its ends do not fully match the called genes, so a read error is possible. The CDR3 spells CASSPPGSFEQYF. CDR3 nucleotides: TGTGCCAGCAGCCCCCCCGGGTCCTTCGAGCAGTACTTC. The chain combines TRBV13 with TRBJ2-7; D is unresolved. The CDR3 runs 13 residues. CDR1 PRHDT and CDR2 FYEKMQ come from the germline V gene (reference sequence).

This clone was found once. The chain has TRBV6-1 and TRBJ2-5; D ambiguous. CDR1 is MNHNS, CDR2 SASEGT, per germline. There are 14 residues in the CDR3. V was cut by 2 bases and J by 2 bases, with 9 bases left in between. CDR3 sequence (DNA): TGTGCCAGCAGTGAACGCCCGGAGCAAGAGACCCAGTACTTC. Translation gives CASSERPEQETQYF.

The V gene is TRBV29-1, the J gene TRBJ2-3, with D possibly being TRBD1 or TRBD2 (5 bases each). Trimming shortened V by 3 bases and J by 0 bases, and 10 bases separated the two germline ends. Per germline, CDR1 SQVTM and CDR2 ANQGSEA. The CDR3 is 14 residues long. The chain's CDR3 is CSVDGTTSTDTQYF. For the CDR3, the DNA is TGCAGCGTTGATGGGACCACTAGCACAGATACGCAGTATTTT.

The rearrangement uses TRBV5-4 and TRBJ2-2; D gene ambiguous. Germline V gene data show CDR1 as SGHNT and CDR2 as YYREEE (reference sequence). The CDR3 loop spans 14 amino acids. V shed 4 bases and J shed 2 bases, with 9 bases lying between them. CDR3 in amino acids: CASSPPENTGELFF. CDR3 DNA sequence: TGTGCCAGCAGCCCACCCGAAAACACCGGGGAGCTGTTTTTT.

The chain joins TRBV11-2 to TRBJ2-1; 7 nucleotides agree with TRBD2. CDR3 length equals 15 residues. Germline V lookup: CDR1 SGHAT, CDR2 FQNNGV. J gave up 8 bases and V 7 bases, and 14 bases lay outside the gene matches. CDR3 sequence (DNA): TGTGCCAGCACCACGCCCTGGCGGGAGCTTCATGAGCAGTTCTTC. This encodes CASTTPWRELHEQFF. Looking up the rest from reference TRBV11-2 and TRBJ2-1 gives the full variable domain: EAGVAQSPRYKIIEKRQSVAFWCNPISGHATLYWYQQILGQGPKLLIQFQNNGVVDDSQLPKDRFSAERLKGVDSTLKIQPAKLEDSAVYLCASTTPWRELHEQFFGPGTRLTVL.

CDR3 DNA sequence: TGTGCCAGCAGCTGGGGACAGGAAGCCTCCTACGAGCAGTACTTC. Protein: CASSWGQEASYEQYF. This chain joins TRBV7-9 and TRBJ2-7, with TRBD1 matching 8 bases. This CDR3 has 15 amino acids. The trim removed 4 bases at V and 0 bases at J, leaving 5 bases unmatched. Per the germline V gene, CDR1 is SEHNR and CDR2 is FQNEAQ (reference sequence).

V gene TRBV1 combines with J gene TRBJ2-5; the DNA was not used to check the table's D call, TRBD1. TRBV1 is given as a pseudogene. This CDR3 comprises 15 residues. The CDR3 DNA follows: TGCACCAGCAGCCAAGAAAAAGGGGTTGAAGAGACCCAGTACTTC. Protein product: CTSSQEKGVEETQYF.

This chain connects TRBV25-1 to TRBJ2-5; D is undetermined. Judging by the DNA end, TRBJ2-7 fits better; the J call may be wrong. Germline CDR1 and CDR2: MGHDK and SYGVNS. This CDR3 is built from 13 residues. The CDR3 DNA sequence: TGTGCCAGCAAGGCCAAAAGCTCCTACGAGCAGTACTTC. It is translated as CASKAKSSYEQYF.

The chain links TRBV7-9 to TRBJ1-2; no definite D call. Germline V lookup: CDR1 SEHNR, CDR2 FQNEAQ (reference sequence). This CDR3 contains 14 residues. Trimming removed 5 bases at V and 8 bases at J, with 18 bases between. The CDR3 is CASSPFFYREGYTF. In nucleotides, the CDR3 is TGTGCCAGCAGCCCCTTTTTCTACCGAGAGGGCTACACCTTC.

This clone appeared a single time. The gene calls are TRBV7-8 and TRBJ1-5, with a possible D match to TRBD1 (6 bases). The CDR3 loop spans 14 amino acids. With 1 base removed from V and 3 bases from J, the gap between germline ends came to 7 bases. Germline values: CDR1 SGHVS, CDR2 FQNEAQ. The CDR3 protein is CASSLEGVNQPQHF. CDR3 DNA sequence: TGTGCCAGCAGCTTAGAGGGGGTCAATCAGCCCCAGCATTTT.

The chain couples TRBV11-2 to TRBJ1-1; D possibly corresponds to TRBD1 (6 bases). The V gene's germline CDR1 is SGHAT and CDR2 FQNNGV. V was cut by 4 bases and J by 5 bases, with 14 bases left in between. There are 14 residues in the CDR3. The CDR3 nucleotides read TGTGCCAGCAGCTCACCCAGGGGCAGTACTGAAGCTTTCTTT. It encodes CASSSPRGSTEAFF.

This clone came up a few times. CDR3 in amino acids: CASSIGRNNEQFF. DNA for the CDR3: TGTGCCAGTAGTATAGGGAGAAACAATGAGCAGTTCTTC. The chain couples TRBV19 to TRBJ2-1, with D uncertain. V was clipped by 1 base and J by 5 bases, with 6 bases between them. The germline CDR1 and CDR2 sequences are LNHDA and SQIVND (reference sequence). The CDR3 extends over 13 amino acids.

This sequence joins TRBV2 and TRBJ2-7; 10 bases agree with TRBD2. The trim removed 1 base at V and 1 base at J, leaving 1 base unmatched. The CDR3 has 15 residues. Germline CDR1 and CDR2: SNHLY and FYNNEI. The CDR3 DNA reads as TGTGCCAGCAGTGAAGAAGCGGGAGGGTCCTACGAGCAGTACTTC. It encodes CASSEEAGGSYEQYF. The complete variable domain, with remaining parts taken from reference TRBV2 and TRBJ2-7, reads EPEVTQTPSHQVTQMGQEVILRCVPISNHLYFYWYRQILGQKVEFLVSFYNNEISEKSEIFDDQFSVERPDGSNFTLKIRSTKLEDSAMYFCASSEEAGGSYEQYFGPGTRLTVT.

V and J are TRBV30 and TRBJ1-3, with 8 bases that match TRBD1. The germline CDR1 and CDR2 sequences are GTSNPN and SVGIG (reference sequence). Trimming removed 0 bases from V and 10 bases from J; junction bases left unmatched: 2. The CDR3 has 12 residues. The chain's CDR3 is CAWSVQGETIYF. The DNA of the CDR3 is TGTGCCTGGAGTGTACAGGGGGAAACCATATATTTT.

The gene calls are TRBV7-2 and TRBJ1-1; D is ambiguous. Trimming took off 7 bases at V and 6 bases at J, with 6 bases between the two ends. Per the germline V gene, CDR1 is SGHTA and CDR2 is FQGNSA. The CDR3 is 10 amino acids. The CDR3 DNA sequence: TGTGCCAGCACCTGGGCTGAAGCTTTCTTT. This sequence encodes CASTWAEAFF.

The gene calls are TRBV6-5 and TRBJ2-7, with D maybe TRBD2 (6 bases). The ends were cut back, 2 bases at V and 4 bases at J, with 12 bases in the middle. This CDR3 spans 14 amino acids. Per germline, CDR1 MNHEY and CDR2 SVGAGI. The CDR3 region is CASSYSAGLYEQYF. CDR3 coding DNA: TGTGCCAGCAGTTACAGCGCGGGGCTGTACGAGCAGTACTTC.

This clone was counted a single time. The CDR3 region has the DNA TGTGCCAGCAGTTTAATGTGGGAGGGGGCGCGATACGAGCAGTACTTC. Translated: CASSLMWEGARYEQYF. This chain connects TRBV28 to TRBJ2-7, with D possibly being TRBD1 or TRBD2 (7 bases each). The CDR3 extends over 16 amino acids. Germline V gene sequence: CDR1 MDHEN, CDR2 SYDVKM. Trimming removed 2 bases from V and 4 bases from J, with 18 bases in between.

This clone was seen at least ten times. This chain joins TRBV14 and TRBJ1-2; D not resolved. Trimming left V 4 bases short and J 8 bases short, with 14 bases between. Germline V gene sequence: CDR1 SGHDN, CDR2 FVKESK. The CDR3 contains 13 residues. Here the CDR3 DNA reads TGTGCCAGCAGCCGGGCCGGGTGGTACGGCTACACCTTC. This sequence encodes CASSRAGWYGYTF.

The rearrangement uses TRBV5-1 and TRBJ1-1; perhaps TRBD1 as D (5 bases). Germline lookup yields CDR1 SGHRS and CDR2 YFSETQ. This CDR3 comprises 14 residues. V was clipped by 2 bases and J by 1 base, with 9 bases between them. The chain's CDR3 is CASSFDRGNTEAFF. The CDR3 DNA is TGCGCCAGCAGCTTCGACAGAGGGAACACTGAAGCTTTCTTT.

V gene TRBV27 combines with J gene TRBJ2-6, with 7 bases identical to TRBD1. Trimming at V came to 10 bases and at J to 0 bases, leaving 6 bases not matched to a gene. The germline gives CDR1 MNHEY, CDR2 SMNVEV (reference sequence). The CDR3 has 15 amino acids. CDR3 nucleotide sequence: TGTGCCACGGGGACAGCAGACTCTGGGGCCAACGTCCTGACTTTC. Encoded protein: CATGTADSGANVLTF.

The DNA of the CDR3 is TGTGCCAGCAGCGCCGAGGGACAGGCCCTTCACAATGAGCAGTTCTTC. Translation: CASSAEGQALHNEQFF. The chain uses TRBV11-1 and TRBJ2-1; TRBD1 aligns across 8 bases. V lost 5 bases to trimming and J lost 5 bases; unmatched junction nucleotides: 11. CDR1 SGHAT and CDR2 FQDESV come from the germline V gene (reference sequence). The CDR3 totals 16 residues. The whole variable domain, remainder taken from reference TRBV11-1 and TRBJ2-1, is EAEVAQSPRYKITEKSQAVAFWCDPISGHATLYWYRQILGQGPELLVQFQDESVVDDSQLPKDRFSAERLKGVDSTLKIQPAELGDSAMYLCASSAEGQALHNEQFFGPGTRLTVL.

As to this clone: Mismatch with germline at one junction end may stem from a read error. This chain joins TRBV13 and TRBJ2-7; 9 bases match TRBD2. The CDR3 is 15 residues long. The V gene's germline CDR1 is PRHDT and CDR2 FYEKMQ (reference sequence). The CDR3 region has the DNA TGTGCCAGCAGCTCAGCCAGCGGGAGGTCAATCAGCGACCACTTC. Translating it yields CASSSASGRSISDHF.

This clone has at least ten counts. The chain couples TRBV6-4 to TRBJ2-1; D might be TRBD1 (5 bases). V was clipped by 0 bases and J by 9 bases, with 15 bases between them. CDR3 length: 15 amino acids. Germline V gene data show CDR1 as MRHNA and CDR2 as SNTAGT. In DNA, the CDR3 is TGTGCCAGCAGTGACTCGAATGCAGGGCACAGTGAGCAGTTCTTC. Amino acid sequence: CASSDSNAGHSEQFF.

V usage is TRBV27 and J usage is TRBJ1-2; D ambiguous. V was pared by 4 bases and J by 8 bases, with 29 bases between. In germline, CDR1 is MNHEY, CDR2 SMNVEV (reference sequence). The CDR3 runs to 18 residues. DNA for the CDR3: TGTGCCAGCAGTTGGAGGTCCGGGGAACCCCATTTTAGTCGCGGCTACACCTTC. It encodes CASSWRSGEPHFSRGYTF.

This clone was observed a few times. The rearrangement uses TRBV9 and TRBJ2-2, with unresolved D. Germline V CDR1 and CDR2: SGDLS, YYNGEE. The CDR3 consists of 13 residues. Trimming left V 0 bases short and J 4 bases short, with 4 bases between. For the CDR3, the DNA is TGTGCCAGCAGCGTAGCGTCCACCGGGGAGCTGTTTTTT. Its translation: CASSVASTGELFF.

This CDR3 reads CASSWDSGSLYNEQFF. The CDR3 DNA reads as TGTGCCAGCAGCTGGGATAGCGGGAGCCTCTACAATGAGCAGTTCTTC. The chain is built from TRBV7-8 and TRBJ2-1; 9 bases agree with TRBD2. There are 16 residues in the CDR3. CDR1 and CDR2 from the germline V gene are SGHVS and FQNEAQ. V gave up 4 bases and J gave up 3 bases; unmatched junction bases: 7.

V is TRBV27 and J is TRBJ2-5; a possible D gene is TRBD1 (6 bases). The DNA end favors TRBJ2-7, so the J call may be wrong. Germline values: CDR1 MNHEY, CDR2 SMNVEV (reference sequence). The CDR3 totals 16 residues. Written as DNA, the CDR3 is TGTGCCAGCAGTTTATCCCAAGAGGGGGTACCCTACGAGCAGTACTTC. Protein: CASSLSQEGVPYEQYF.

This clone came up a few times. The chain has TRBV28 and TRBJ2-7; TRBD2 aligns across 10 bases. The germline V gene has CDR1 MDHEN and CDR2 SYDVKM. J gave up 5 bases and V 6 bases, and 4 bases lay outside the gene matches. This CDR3 contains 13 residues. CDR3 in DNA: TGTGCCAGCAGCGAAGGACTAGCGGACGAGCAGTACTTC. This gives the protein CASSEGLADEQYF.

The chain links TRBV5-1 to TRBJ2-1, with TRBD2 matching over 8 bases. The V gene end was trimmed by 4 bases and the J gene end by 7 bases; junction bases not matched to a gene: 22. The CDR3 length is 19 residues. The germline gives CDR1 SGHRS, CDR2 YFSETQ. The CDR3 region is CASSLLARSAGRASNEQFF. As DNA, the CDR3 is TGCGCCAGCAGCCTACTAGCTAGGTCGGCCGGGAGGGCCTCAAATGAGCAGTTCTTC. Full variable domain (rest looked up from reference TRBV5-1 and TRBJ2-1): KAGVTQTPRYLIKTRGQQVTLSCSPISGHRSVSWYQQTPGQGLQFLFEYFSETQRNKGNFPGRFSGRQFSNSRSEMNVSTLELGDSALYLCASSLLARSAGRASNEQFFGPGTRLTVL.

At least ten counts were recorded for this clone. The chain links TRBV25-1 to TRBJ2-7, with 7 bases aligning to TRBD1. V trimming: 3 bases; J trimming: 3 bases; junction bases outside the gene matches: 11. The CDR3 runs to 16 residues. Per germline, CDR1 MGHDK and CDR2 SYGVNS. The CDR3 here is CASSDVQTGQRYEQYF. The DNA of the CDR3 is TGTGCCAGCAGTGACGTCCAGACAGGGCAGCGCTACGAGCAGTACTTC.

This clone was detected ten times or more. The chain uses TRBV30 and TRBJ2-1; TRBD1 might be the D (7 bases). V lost 3 bases, J lost 14 bases, and 20 bases lay in between. The V gene's germline CDR1 is GTSNPN and CDR2 SVGIG (reference sequence). The CDR3 length is 13 residues. The CDR3, as DNA: TGTGCCTGGAGGTCTAGCGAGGGGGCTAGGGAGTTCTTC. Protein sequence: CAWRSSEGAREFF.

The chain employs TRBV7-7 and TRBJ2-6; D is uncertain. The CDR3 is 17 residues long. Trimming took off 5 bases at V and 5 bases at J, with 19 bases between the two ends. Germline lookup yields CDR1 SSHAT and CDR2 FNYEAQ (reference sequence). The CDR3 DNA sequence: TGTGCCAGCAGCAGTTTAGTGCCACAAAGTCGGGCCAACGTCCTGACTTTC. Translating gives CASSSLVPQSRANVLTF. Looking up the rest from reference TRBV7-7 and TRBJ2-6 gives the full variable domain: GAGVSQSPRYKVTKRGQDVTLRCDPISSHATLYWYQQALGQGPEFLTYFNYEAQPDKSGLPSDRFSAERPEGSISTLTIQRTEQRDSAMYRCASSSLVPQSRANVLTFGAGSRLTVL.